Below, 22 T cell receptor beta chains from the same sample are listed, as sequenced in a study of tumor-infiltrating lymphocytes in primary liver carcinoma listed by TCRdb under 2017. Sequencer: Illumina HiSeq 2500. Starting from roughly 540 ng total RNA, TCRbeta-specific cDNA was produced by reverse transcription with a constant-region primer and ProtoScript II reverse transcriptase. The TCRbeta libraries were prepared through three rounds of nested multiplex PCR following a slightly modified ARM-PCR procedure. The first two PCR rounds used multiplex TRBV1-TRBV30 forward primers with a Cbeta reverse primer, each for approximately 10 cycles. The public reads were reanalyzed by TCRdb: fastp trimming at Q25, MiXCR alignment, in-frame beta chains only. Under each unique CDR3 protein, matching rows form one entry showing the most common genes and DNA. This sample holds about 120,000 distinct CDR3 sequences; roughly three fifths were observed only once. The top ten constitute approximately 9.7% of the sample.

Total RNA and DNA were co-extracted without cell sorting from around 20-30 mg of bulk tissue using the AllPrep DNA/RNA mini kit. Sample: liver tumor tissue from sampling region 1. The intended sense of this specimen's cell subset or site label: tumor region T1, superior pole. Receptors originate from a woman in her sixties with primary liver carcinoma and hepatitis B virus infection.

Points on this clonotype: It may be a read error: a sequence one base away is much more abundant. The CDR3 bases are TGTGCCAGCAGTTACTGGTTTAATGAAAAACTGTTTTTT. This sequence encodes CASSYWFNEKLFF. The J gene is TRBJ1-4, the V gene TRBV6-5, with unresolved D. Germline-derived CDR1 and CDR2 are MNHEY and SVGAGI. The CDR3 consists of 13 residues. V was shortened by 1 base and J by 4 bases, with 4 bases between the two germline ends.

This clonotype is labeled as large. The chain carries TRBV11-2 and TRBJ2-2; 12 bases map to TRBD2. In germline, CDR1 is SGHAT, CDR2 FQNNGV. This CDR3 spans 16 amino acids. After removal of 3 bases from V and 8 bases from J, the junction contained 7 bases not matched to a gene. CDR3 in DNA: TGTGCCAGCAGCTTCCGACTAGCGGGAGATGCGGGGGAGCTGTTTTTT. Protein: CASSFRLAGDAGELFF.

With respect to this clonotype: One end of the junction varies from germline; a read error may be responsible. V usage is TRBV10-3 and J usage is TRBJ2-7; D is possibly TRBD1 or TRBD2 (6 bases each). The CDR3 consists of 15 residues. CDR1 and CDR2 (germline): ENHRY, SYGVKD. The CDR3 is CAINPGGTRNYELYF. The CDR3 DNA is TGTGCCATTAACCCTGGGGGGACAAGGAACTACGAGCTGTACTTC.

This clonotype was seen a few times. Here the CDR3 reads CASSVRSGEATYNEQFF. Written as DNA, the CDR3 is TGTGCCAGCAGTGTGCGATCAGGGGAGGCAACCTACAATGAGCAGTTCTTC. The genes are TRBV6-1 and TRBJ2-1; tentatively, D is TRBD1 or TRBD2 (6 bases each). The germline CDR1 and CDR2 sequences are MNHNS and SASEGT. Trimming stripped 4 bases from V and 2 bases from J, with 18 bases between. The CDR3 runs to 17 residues.

The J gene is TRBJ1-5, the V gene TRBV29-1; D remains unclear. Germline CDR1 is SQVTM and CDR2 is ANQGSEA. This CDR3 comprises 14 residues. Trimming pared 7 bases from V and 2 bases from J, leaving 15 bases between. The CDR3 protein is CSALFALGNQPQHF. The CDR3 DNA is TGCAGCGCTTTGTTCGCGTTGGGCAATCAGCCCCAGCATTTT. Together with reference TRBV29-1 and TRBJ1-5, the CDR3 gives the full variable domain: SAVISQKPSRDICQRGTSLTIQCQVDSQVTMMFWYRQQPGQSLTLIATANQGSEATYESGFVIDKFPISRPNLTFSTLTVSNMSPEDSSIYLCSALFALGNQPQHFGDGTRLSIL.

In the case of this clonotype: Just one base apart from a much larger clone, this may be a read error. V gene TRBV12-3 or TRBV12-4 combines with J gene TRBJ1-1; the match to TRBD1 covers 7 bases. This CDR3 contains 15 residues. V lost 5 bases and J lost 4; bases outside the gene matches: 10. CDR3 in amino acids: CASSTGAPMSTEAFF. The DNA for the CDR3 is TGTGCCAGCAGTACAGGGGCACCGATGAGCACTGAAGCTTTCTTT.

Comments on this clonotype: The junction and the germline gene differ at one end; a read error may be behind it. The J gene is TRBJ2-7, the V gene TRBV14, with 8 positions matching TRBD2. Germline V lookup: CDR1 SGHDN, CDR2 FVKESK. CDR3 size: 17 residues. DNA for the CDR3: TGTGCCAACAGCCAAGAGTTCCTACTAGCGGCAGAATACGAGCAGTACTTC. Residues: CANSQEFLLAAEYEQYF.

This chain links TRBV11-2 with TRBJ1-5, with D possibly being TRBD1 (6 bases). The germline V gene encodes CDR1 SGHAT and CDR2 FQNNGV. The CDR3 totals 13 residues. The DNA of the CDR3 is TGTGTCAACAGAGGACAGATCAATCAGCCCCAGCATTTT. It encodes CVNRGQINQPQHF.

Comments on this clonotype: At one boundary the junction diverges from the germline segment, which might be a read error. The chain uses TRBV10-3 and TRBJ1-5, with unresolved D. Germline assignment: CDR1 ENHRY and CDR2 SYGVKD. This CDR3 is 12 amino acids long. CDR3 region: CAISETNQPQLF. In nucleotides, the CDR3 is TGTGCCATCAGTGAAACGAATCAGCCCCAGCTTTTT.

Concerning this clonotype itself: The conserved closing phenylalanine or tryptophan is absent in this CDR3, likely reflecting a read error. CDR3 in DNA: TGTGCCAGCAGCCGAGGGGGACTAGCGGGAGGTCTCTACGAGCAGTACTCC. Translated, it gives CASSRGGLAGGLYEQYS. The V call is TRBV14, the J call TRBJ2-7; TRBD2 aligns across 15 bases. The CDR3 has 17 amino acids. Trimming cost V 4 bases and J 3 bases; bases outside gene matches: 7. CDR1 and CDR2 (germline): SGHDN, FVKESK.

The V and J genes are TRBV7-8 and TRBJ2-7; no reliable D call. CDR3 length: 12 residues. Germline V gene sequence: CDR1 SGHVS, CDR2 FQNEAQ. V was trimmed by 7 bases and J by 4 bases, leaving 11 bases between them. The CDR3 reads CASIVSGYEQYF. The CDR3 DNA reads TGTGCCAGCATCGTGTCGGGTTACGAGCAGTACTTC.

V and J are TRBV11-2 and TRBJ2-1; 14 bases map to TRBD2. CDR3 size: 17 residues. Germline trimming cut 9 bases from V and 9 bases from J; bases unmatched to any gene: 16. Per germline, CDR1 SGHAT and CDR2 FQNNGV. CDR3 loop: CASSSRLAGGPGGEQFF. The DNA for the CDR3 is TGTGCCAGTAGCAGCAGACTAGCGGGAGGGCCGGGGGGTGAGCAGTTCTTC.

On this clonotype: This may arise from a read error, as a much more abundant clone is one base away. The gene calls are TRBV6-5 and TRBJ1-4, with 7 bases fitting TRBD1. The CDR3 contains 14 residues. Germline-derived CDR1 and CDR2 are MNHEY and SVGAGI. J gave up 3 bases and V 7 bases, and 5 bases lay outside the gene matches. CDR3 DNA: TGTGCCAGCATCAGACAGGGAGCTAATGAAAAACTGTTTTTT. Amino acid sequence: CASIRQGANEKLFF.

The table lists this clonotype with many counts. The chain joins TRBV29-1 to TRBJ2-2; the match to TRBD2 covers 7 bases. Germline CDR1 and CDR2: SQVTM and ANQGSEA. With V trimmed by 7 bases and J by 7 bases, 6 bases remained unmatched. The CDR3 loop spans 12 amino acids. The CDR3, as DNA: TGCAGCGGTGGGGAGGGCGTCGGGGAGCTGTTTTTT. Its translation: CSGGEGVGELFF.

Details on this clonotype: A much larger clone lies one base from this, so it may be a read error. The V and J genes are TRBV5-6 and TRBJ2-7; 12 nucleotides align to TRBD2. The V segment lost 4 bases and the J segment 4 bases; nucleotides outside the gene matches: 12. Looked up from germline, CDR1 is SGHDT and CDR2 is YYEEEE. There are 17 residues in the CDR3. The CDR3: CASSSGLAGWSKYEQYF. The DNA for the CDR3 is TGTGCCAGCAGCAGCGGACTAGCGGGATGGTCTAAGTACGAGCAGTACTTC.

As for this clonotype: One junction end does not reproduce the germline sequence, and a read error may be involved. V usage is TRBV11-2 and J usage is TRBJ2-5; no clear D. Germline V gene data show CDR1 as SGHAT and CDR2 as FQNNGV. The CDR3 is made up of 13 amino acids. For the CDR3, the DNA is TGTGCCAGCAGCTTAGAACGGGCGGAGACCCAACACTTC. Translating gives CASSLERAETQHF.

A remark on this clonotype: The junction and the germline gene differ at one end; a read error may be behind it. CDR3: CPSGLDRQETQYF. Here the CDR3 DNA reads TGTCCCAGCGGCTTGGACAGACAAGAGACCCAGTACTTC. This chain joins TRBV11-2 and TRBJ2-5; a possible D gene is TRBD1 (6 bases). This CDR3 spans 13 amino acids. Germline V gives CDR1 SGHAT, CDR2 FQNNGV. Filled out from reference TRBV11-2 and TRBJ2-5, the complete variable domain reads EAGVAQSPRYKIIEKRQSVAFWCNPISGHATLYWYQQILGQGPKLLIQFQNNGVVDDSQLPKDRFSAERLKGVDSTLKIQPAKLEDSAVYLCPSGLDRQETQYFGPGTRLLVL.

About this clonotype itself: Given the absence of the conserved phenylalanine or tryptophan at the CDR3 end, a read error is likely. This sequence joins TRBV29-1 and TRBJ2-1; the D is unclear. Germline CDR1 is SQVTM and CDR2 is ANQGSEA. The CDR3 is made up of 16 amino acids. V shed 3 bases and J shed 7 bases, with 22 bases lying between them. CDR3 DNA sequence: TGCAGCGTTGAGGGAACACTGGCTCCCGAATGGAATGAGCAGTTCTCC. It is translated as CSVEGTLAPEWNEQFS.

Points on this clonotype: A read error may be the cause here, since a much bigger clone is one base away. This chain links TRBV30 with TRBJ2-1; no clear D. The V end was cut by 1 base, the J end by 15 bases, with 16 bases between. Germline V gene sequence: CDR1 GTSNPN, CDR2 SVGIG (reference sequence). The CDR3 covers 12 residues. CDR3 loop: CAWSGRPALRFF. CDR3 nucleotides: TGTGCCTGGAGTGGCCGACCGGCCTTGCGGTTCTTC.

The chain employs TRBV30 and TRBJ2-5; D remains unclear. V lost 1 base and J 4 bases, leaving 7 bases between the germline ends. This CDR3 comprises 12 residues. The germline gives CDR1 GTSNPN, CDR2 SVGIG (reference sequence). Here the CDR3 reads CAWSDLGETQYF. DNA for the CDR3: TGTGCCTGGAGTGATTTAGGAGAGACCCAGTACTTC.

The rearrangement joins TRBV4-1 to TRBJ2-2, with 7 bases identical to TRBD1. Germline V gives CDR1 MGHRA, CDR2 YSYEKL. The length of the CDR3 is 16 residues. Trimming took 8 bases from V and 7 from J; bases not matched to a gene: 16. CDR3 coding DNA: TGCGCCAGCGGCCCCAGGGGGAGACCGAAGGGCGGGGAGCTGTTTTTT. Translating gives CASGPRGRPKGGELFF.

With respect to this clonotype: A read error may produce the germline difference seen at one junction end. The chain recombines TRBV6-1 with TRBJ1-1; D call uncertain. CDR3 length: 15 amino acids. The germline V gene has CDR1 MNHNS and CDR2 SASEGT. The CDR3: CASIKPGRSDTEASF. The CDR3 DNA is TGTGCCAGCATCAAACCGGGCAGGTCTGACACTGAAGCTTCCTTT.